The next 23 T cell receptor beta chains were all read from a single sample in a study of metastatic and nonmetastatic thyroid tumors. Patients were all untreated before their thyroid surgery. With MiXCR, TCRdb reprocessed the PCR reads. The sample holds roughly 30,000 clones, approximately 11% seen once. The sample comprised blood. Every receptor here comes from a female donor with papillary thyroid cancer or a benign thyroid nodule (not recorded which). Some clones in this sample may be carry-over from other donors' samples.

This clone was found many times. The V gene is TRBV4-1, the J gene TRBJ2-5; weak D call: TRBD1 (7 bases). CDR3 length: 14 amino acids. The germline V gene encodes CDR1 MGHRA and CDR2 YSYEKL. Trimming removed 3 bases at V and 2 bases at J, with 10 bases between. CDR3 amino acids: CASSQAGQQETQYF. Here the CDR3 DNA reads TGCGCCAGCAGCCAGGCGGGACAGCAAGAGACCCAGTACTTC.

This clone was found many times. J is TRBJ2-3 and V is TRBV9; TRBD2 agrees at 9 bases. Germline V gives CDR1 SGDLS, CDR2 YYNGEE. The CDR3 spans 15 residues. V lost 6 bases, J lost 0 bases, and 5 bases stayed unmatched. In nucleotides, the CDR3 is TGTGCCAGCACCCGGACTAGCGCGAGCACAGATACGCAGTATTTT. Its protein is CASTRTSASTDTQYF.

V usage is TRBV20-1 and J usage is TRBJ1-3; D possibly corresponds to TRBD1 (5 bases). The CDR3 loop spans 13 amino acids. V shed 3 bases and J shed 5 bases, with 11 bases lying between them. Germline CDR1 DFQATT, CDR2 SNEGSKA (reference sequence). The CDR3 loop is CSASRELRNTIYF. The DNA of the CDR3 is TGCAGTGCTAGCAGGGAGTTAAGAAACACCATATATTTT.

This clone was detected ten times or more. The chain combines TRBV5-1 with TRBJ2-5; D unresolved. Per the germline V gene, CDR1 is SGHRS and CDR2 is YFSETQ. The CDR3 is made up of 13 amino acids. V lost 1 base and J lost 1, with 5 bases in between. The CDR3 DNA is TGCGCCAGCAGCTTGTCGTTCCAAGAGACCCAGTACTTC. Protein product: CASSLSFQETQYF.

This clone was observed many times. The chain combines TRBV11-3 with TRBJ2-7; 8 bases match TRBD1. The germline CDR1 and CDR2 sequences are SGHNT and YENEEA. The CDR3 consists of 16 residues. Unmatched junction bases numbered 6, after V lost 0 bases and J lost 2 bases. CDR3 coding DNA: TGTGCCAGCAGCTTAGACACCCCGGGACAGGCCTACGAGCAGTACTTC. Its translation is CASSLDTPGQAYEQYF.

This clone was detected many times. This rearrangement joins TRBV2 to TRBJ2-3, with no clear D. The CDR3 contains 14 residues. The V gene lost 1 base and the J gene lost 5 bases, with 10 bases spanning the gap. CDR1 and CDR2 (germline): SNHLY, FYNNEI. The CDR3, as DNA: TGTGCCAGCAGTGAAGAGACATCCGGAGATACGCAGTATTTT. Its translation is CASSEETSGDTQYF. Full variable domain (rest looked up from reference TRBV2 and TRBJ2-3): EPEVTQTPSHQVTQMGQEVILRCVPISNHLYFYWYRQILGQKVEFLVSFYNNEISEKSEIFDDQFSVERPDGSNFTLKIRSTKLEDSAMYFCASSEETSGDTQYFGPGTRLTVL.

Comments on this clone: A much larger clone lies a single base off, so this may be a read error. The V call is TRBV24-1, the J call TRBJ2-7; 7 bases are shared with TRBD1. The CDR3 sequence is 12 residues long. V shed 4 bases, J shed 10 bases, and the junction held 6 bases outside the gene matches. Germline CDR1 KGHDR, CDR2 SFDVKD. Written as DNA, the CDR3 is TGTGCCACCAGTGACGACAGGGTAAAACAGTACTTC. Translated, it gives CATSDDRVKQYF.

This chain joins TRBV20-1 and TRBJ2-3; possible D gene TRBD2, 9 bases. The germline gives CDR1 DFQATT, CDR2 SNEGSKA (reference sequence). The V end lost 7 bases, the J end lost 5 bases, and 19 bases lay between the germline ends. The CDR3 is 14 amino acids. The CDR3 DNA reads as TGCAGTGAAGGGGCGGGGGGGACAGGAGATACGCAGTATTTT. Protein sequence: CSEGAGGTGDTQYF.

There are many counts of this clone. This may arise from a read error, as a much more abundant clone is one base away. The chain carries TRBV28 and TRBJ2-7, with TRBD1 matching over 11 bases. The J segment lost 6 bases and the V segment lost 8 bases, leaving 9 bases of the junction unmatched. The CDR3 totals 14 residues. Germline V gene data show CDR1 as MDHEN and CDR2 as SYDVKM. The DNA of the CDR3 is TGTGCCAGCGGTCCGGACAGGGGGCTTCGCGAGCAGTACTTC. Protein product: CASGPDRGLREQYF.

This clone has at least ten counts. The chain is built from TRBV27 and TRBJ1-4; D is possibly TRBD1 (6 bases). The CDR3 is made up of 14 amino acids. Looked up from germline, CDR1 is MNHEY and CDR2 is SMNVEV (reference sequence). V was pared by 5 bases and J by 7 bases, with 14 bases between. The CDR3 sequence: CASSPQGIGEKLFF. Here the CDR3 DNA reads TGTGCCAGCAGTCCCCAGGGGATCGGTGAAAAACTGTTTTTT.

This clone came up many times. The V call is TRBV29-1, the J call TRBJ2-5; D is uncertain. The CDR3 covers 12 residues. From germline, CDR1 is SQVTM and CDR2 ANQGSEA. V shed 4 bases and J shed 2 bases, with 8 bases lying between them. The CDR3 reads CSVAGSQETQYF. As DNA, the CDR3 is TGCAGCGTTGCGGGCAGTCAAGAGACCCAGTACTTC.

In its sample, this clone was seen many times. The CDR3 nucleotides read TGTGCCAGCAGCACCGGGACGATTATTACAATGCGGTCACCCCTCCACTTT. This sequence encodes CASSTGTIITMRSPLHF. The chain couples TRBV5-6 to TRBJ1-6; TRBD1 is a possible D gene (5 bases). Germline CDR1 reads SGHDT; CDR2 reads YYEEEE. The CDR3 has 17 amino acids. Trimming shortened V by 4 bases and J by 10 bases, and 24 bases separated the two germline ends.

This clone appeared many times. This sequence joins TRBV6-1 and TRBJ1-2; the D gene is possibly TRBD1 (5 bases). The germline gives CDR1 MNHNS, CDR2 SASEGT. The length of the CDR3 is 14 residues. V dropped 4 bases and J dropped 4 bases, with 13 bases sitting between them. The CDR3 sequence: CASSAAGTFYGYTF. CDR3 nucleotide sequence: TGTGCCAGCAGTGCCGCCGGGACGTTCTATGGCTACACCTTC.

In this sample, this clone turned up a few times. One junction end disagrees with the germline gene, perhaps due to a read error. The chain uses TRBV19 and TRBJ2-7; maybe TRBD2 (6 bases). CDR3 length equals 14 residues. The germline gives CDR1 LNHDA, CDR2 SQIVND (reference sequence). The CDR3 here is CASSLKSGGTEHYF. The CDR3 region has the DNA TGTGCCAGTAGCTTAAAGTCTGGCGGGACCGAGCATTACTTC.

Concerning this clone itself: This may come from a read error, since a much larger clone is one base off. The CDR3: CASCLQGTYEQYF. CDR3 nucleotide sequence: TGTGCCAGCTGTCTCCAGGGAACCTACGAGCAGTACTTC. This rearrangement joins TRBV2 to TRBJ2-7; weak D call: TRBD1 (5 bases). This CDR3 region has 13 residues. Trimming took off 8 bases at V and 2 bases at J, with 13 bases between the two ends. The germline gives CDR1 SNHLY, CDR2 FYNNEI.

Relative to its sample, this clone is medium-sized. V usage is TRBV12-3 or TRBV12-4 and J usage is TRBJ1-2; D is possibly TRBD1 (6 bases). V shed 3 bases and J shed 8 bases, with 16 bases lying between them. This CDR3 comprises 14 residues. The CDR3 is CASSLGGGLQGYTF. The DNA for the CDR3 is TGTGCCAGCAGTTTGGGTGGGGGGCTGCAAGGCTACACCTTC.

This clone was seen at least ten times. The rearrangement uses TRBV7-8 and TRBJ2-7; 8 nucleotides agree with TRBD2. Losses at the gene ends were 4 bases for V and 2 bases for J; bases not matched to a gene: 13. Per germline, CDR1 SGHVS and CDR2 FQNEAQ. The CDR3 spans 17 residues. The CDR3: CASSSPGTRFRPYEQYF. Written as DNA, the CDR3 is TGTGCCAGCAGCTCCCCCGGGACTAGATTCCGCCCCTACGAGCAGTACTTC.

This clone appeared a few times. One junction end does not reproduce the germline sequence, and a read error may be involved. This chain joins TRBV6-8 and TRBJ2-7; D may be TRBD2 (5 bases). This CDR3 spans 10 amino acids. Germline CDR1 and CDR2: MNHGY and SAAAGT. The CDR3 sequence is CVSGCYEQYF. The DNA of the CDR3 is TGTGTCAGCGGCTGCTACGAGCAGTACTTC.

The table lists this clone with a few counts. This sequence joins TRBV10-1 and TRBJ2-7; the D call may be TRBD1 or TRBD2 (5 bases each). The V end was cut by 5 bases, the J end by 0 bases, with 11 bases between. CDR1 is WNHNN and CDR2 is SYGVQD in the germline V gene (reference sequence). The CDR3 is 14 residues long. The CDR3: CASSRDPSSYEQYF. CDR3 nucleotide sequence: TGCGCCAGCAGTAGGGACCCGTCCTCCTACGAGCAGTACTTC.

This clone was observed at least ten times. At one boundary the junction diverges from the germline segment, which might be a read error. CDR3 in amino acids: CASSLGSGTAPRDRKGEKLFF. The CDR3 bases are TGTGCTAGCAGCTTGGGTTCAGGAACCGCTCCTAGGGACAGGAAAGGAGAAAAACTGTTTTTT. This sequence joins TRBV7-6 and TRBJ1-4; 8 bases match TRBD1. Looked up from germline, CDR1 is SGHVS and CDR2 is FNYEAQ. The CDR3 is 21 residues long.

The chain links TRBV28 to TRBJ1-1, with D unresolved. CDR3 length: 14 residues. Trimming removed 6 bases from V and 3 bases from J, with 14 bases in between. CDR1 MDHEN and CDR2 SYDVKM come from the germline V gene. The CDR3 sequence: CASRTSTGYTEAFF. CDR3 bases: TGTGCCAGCAGGACGTCGACGGGGTACACTGAAGCTTTCTTT.

This clone showed up many times. The chain couples TRBV6-2 or TRBV6-3 to TRBJ2-7, with 8 bases identical to TRBD2. Germline CDR1 reads MNHEY; CDR2 reads SVGEGT. The CDR3 length is 15 residues. Unmatched junction bases numbered 15, after V lost 11 bases and J lost 3 bases. CDR3 bases: TGTGCCGGGCGTAGGGGGAGCGGGAGTAGCTACGAGCAGTACTTC. It codes for CAGRRGSGSSYEQYF.

This clone was seen at least ten times. V and J are TRBV6-1 and TRBJ1-2, with D hard to call. This CDR3 has 13 residues. Germline lookup yields CDR1 MNHNS and CDR2 SASEGT. The V end was cut by 0 bases, the J end by 5 bases, with 7 bases between. The CDR3 loop is CASSEALQYGYTF. The CDR3 region has the DNA TGTGCCAGCAGTGAAGCGCTGCAGTATGGCTACACCTTC.